What follows describes a single T cell receptor beta chain. Germline V gene lookup returns CDR1 SGHTA and CDR2 FQGNSA. CDR3 length: 17 residues. V lost 7 bases to trimming and J lost 0 bases, with 19 bases between them. The sample is drawn from a study of blood T cell repertoires in COVID-19. The table came from immunoSEQ multiplex PCR; TCRdb's copy has only in-frame clones and leaves some out. The table has 18,000 or so clones, about four fifths seen once. This TCR was sampled from a man aged 40-49 years with active or convalescent COVID-19. The sequenced sample consisted of peripheral blood. This chain links TRBV7-2 with TRBJ2-4; D is possibly TRBD2 (7 bases). The CDR3 region is CASTPGGGSLAKNIQYF. CDR3 nucleotide sequence: TGTGCCAGCACCCCTGGGGGCGGGAGTCTAGCCAAAAACATTCAGTACTTC.